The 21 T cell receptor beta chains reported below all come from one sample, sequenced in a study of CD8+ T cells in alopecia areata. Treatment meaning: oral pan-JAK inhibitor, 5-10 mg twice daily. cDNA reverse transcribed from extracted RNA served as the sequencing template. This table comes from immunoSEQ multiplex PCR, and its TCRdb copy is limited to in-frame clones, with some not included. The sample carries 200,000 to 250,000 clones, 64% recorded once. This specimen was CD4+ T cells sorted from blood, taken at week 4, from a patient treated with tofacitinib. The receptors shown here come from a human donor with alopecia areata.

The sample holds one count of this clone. CDR3 bases: TGCAGTGCAGTGACAGGGGTTGGCTACACCTTC. As protein: CSAVTGVGYTF. The chain has TRBV20-1 and TRBJ1-2, with 8 positions matching TRBD1. This CDR3 has 11 residues. Germline CDR1 reads DFQATT; CDR2 reads SNEGSKA (reference sequence). Unmatched junction bases numbered 4, after V lost 6 bases and J lost 7 bases.

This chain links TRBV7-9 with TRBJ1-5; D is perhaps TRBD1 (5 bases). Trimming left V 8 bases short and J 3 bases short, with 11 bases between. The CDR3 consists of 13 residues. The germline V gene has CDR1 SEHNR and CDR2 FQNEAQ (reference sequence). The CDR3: CASGTGSNQPQHF. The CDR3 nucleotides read TGTGCCAGCGGAACAGGTTCCAATCAGCCCCAGCATTTT. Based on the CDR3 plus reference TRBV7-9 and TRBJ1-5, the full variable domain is DTGVSQNPRHKITKRGQNVTFRCDPISEHNRLYWYRQTLGQGPEFLTYFQNEAQLEKSRLLSDRFSAERPKGSFSTLEIQRTEQGDSAMYLCASGTGSNQPQHFGDGTRLSIL.

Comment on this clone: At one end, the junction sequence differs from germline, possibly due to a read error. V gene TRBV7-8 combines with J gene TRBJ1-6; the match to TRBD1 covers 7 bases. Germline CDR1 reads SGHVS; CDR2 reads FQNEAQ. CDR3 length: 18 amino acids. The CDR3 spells CASSLSAGGSSYNSPLHF. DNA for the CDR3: TGCGCCAGCAGCCTATCAGCAGGGGGGAGCTCCTATAATTCACCCCTCCACTTT. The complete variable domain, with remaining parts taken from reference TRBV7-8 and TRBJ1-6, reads GAGVSQSPRYKVAKRGQDVALRCDPISGHVSLFWYQQALGQGPEFLTYFQNEAQLDKSGLPSDRFFAERPEGSVSTLKIQRTQQEDSAVYLCASSLSAGGSSYNSPLHFGNGTRLTVT.

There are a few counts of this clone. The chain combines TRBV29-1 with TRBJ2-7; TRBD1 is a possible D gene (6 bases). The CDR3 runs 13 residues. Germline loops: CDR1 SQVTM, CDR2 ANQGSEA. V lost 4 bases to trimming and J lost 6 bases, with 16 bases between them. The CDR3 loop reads CSVVGGARREQYF. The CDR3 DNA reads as TGCAGCGTTGTAGGGGGAGCTCGACGCGAGCAGTACTTC.

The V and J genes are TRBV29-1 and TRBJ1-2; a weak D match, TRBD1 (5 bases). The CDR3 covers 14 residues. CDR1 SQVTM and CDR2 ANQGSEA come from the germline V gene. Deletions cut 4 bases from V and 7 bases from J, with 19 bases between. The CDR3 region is CSVARTGAVGGYTF. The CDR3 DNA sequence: TGCAGCGTTGCCCGGACTGGGGCGGTGGGTGGCTACACCTTC.

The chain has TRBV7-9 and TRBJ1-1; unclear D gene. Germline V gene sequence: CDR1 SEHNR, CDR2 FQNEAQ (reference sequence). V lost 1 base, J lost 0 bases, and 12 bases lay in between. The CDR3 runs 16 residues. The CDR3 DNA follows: TGTGCCAGCAGCTTAGAGGACGGCTTCATGAACACTGAAGCTTTCTTT. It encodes CASSLEDGFMNTEAFF.

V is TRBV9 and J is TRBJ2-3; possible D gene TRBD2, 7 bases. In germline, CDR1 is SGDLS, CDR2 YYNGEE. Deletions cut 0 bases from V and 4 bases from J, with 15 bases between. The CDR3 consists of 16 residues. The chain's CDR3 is CASSVVGRGPADTQYF. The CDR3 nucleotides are TGTGCCAGCAGCGTAGTGGGGCGGGGGCCAGCAGATACGCAGTATTTT.

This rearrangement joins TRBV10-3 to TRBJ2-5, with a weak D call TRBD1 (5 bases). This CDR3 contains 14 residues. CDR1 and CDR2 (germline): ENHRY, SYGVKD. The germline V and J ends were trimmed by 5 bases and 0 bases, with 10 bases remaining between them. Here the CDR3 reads CAISQDSNQETQYF. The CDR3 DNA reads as TGTGCCATCAGTCAAGACAGTAACCAAGAGACCCAGTACTTC.

The CDR3: CASRSLAGGPNEQFF. CDR3 in DNA: TGTGCCAGCAGATCACTAGCGGGGGGGCCAAATGAGCAGTTCTTC. V usage is TRBV6-1 and J usage is TRBJ2-1; 13 bases map to TRBD2. Germline V CDR1 and CDR2: MNHNS, SASEGT. J lost 7 bases, V lost 6 bases, and 6 bases had no gene match. The CDR3 runs 15 residues.

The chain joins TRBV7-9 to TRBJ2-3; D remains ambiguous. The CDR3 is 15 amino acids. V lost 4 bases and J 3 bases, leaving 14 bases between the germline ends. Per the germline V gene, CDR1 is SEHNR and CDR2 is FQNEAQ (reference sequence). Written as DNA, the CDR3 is TGTGCCAGCAGCTCCCCCCCGGCGCCAACAGATACGCAGTATTTT. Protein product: CASSSPPAPTDTQYF.

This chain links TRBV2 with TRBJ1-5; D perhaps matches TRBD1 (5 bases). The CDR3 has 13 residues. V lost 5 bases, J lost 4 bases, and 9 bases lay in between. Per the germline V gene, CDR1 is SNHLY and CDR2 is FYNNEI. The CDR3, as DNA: TGTGCCAGCAGTCTGGACATAAATCAGCCCCAGCATTTT. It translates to CASSLDINQPQHF.

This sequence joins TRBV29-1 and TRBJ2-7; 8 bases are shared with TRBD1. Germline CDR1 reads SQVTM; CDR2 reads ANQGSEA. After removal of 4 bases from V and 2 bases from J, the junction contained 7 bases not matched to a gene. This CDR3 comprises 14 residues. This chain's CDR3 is CSVVRQGLTYEQYF. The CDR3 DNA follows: TGCAGCGTTGTTAGACAGGGGTTAACCTACGAGCAGTACTTC.

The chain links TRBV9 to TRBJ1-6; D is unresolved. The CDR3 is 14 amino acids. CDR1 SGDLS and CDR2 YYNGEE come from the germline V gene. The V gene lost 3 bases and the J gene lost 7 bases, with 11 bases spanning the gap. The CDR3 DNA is TGTGCCAGCAGCGGACTCGGACCAAATTCACCCCTCCACTTT. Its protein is CASSGLGPNSPLHF.

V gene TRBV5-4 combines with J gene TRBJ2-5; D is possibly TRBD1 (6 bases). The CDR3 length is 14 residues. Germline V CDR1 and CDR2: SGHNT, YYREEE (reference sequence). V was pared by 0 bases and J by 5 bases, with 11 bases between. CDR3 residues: CASSLVSRGETQYF. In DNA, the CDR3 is TGTGCCAGCAGCTTGGTGTCGAGGGGGGAGACCCAGTACTTC.

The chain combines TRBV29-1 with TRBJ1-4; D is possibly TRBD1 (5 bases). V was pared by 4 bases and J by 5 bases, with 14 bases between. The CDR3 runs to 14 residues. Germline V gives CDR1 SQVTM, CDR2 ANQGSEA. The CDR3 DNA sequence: TGCAGCGTTGTTGGGGCAGAGGGGAATGAAAAACTGTTTTTT. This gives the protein CSVVGAEGNEKLFF.

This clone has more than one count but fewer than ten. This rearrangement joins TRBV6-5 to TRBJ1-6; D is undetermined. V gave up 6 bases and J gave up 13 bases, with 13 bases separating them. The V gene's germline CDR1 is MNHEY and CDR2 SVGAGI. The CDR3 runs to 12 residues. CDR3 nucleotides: TGTGCCAGCAGAACTACTATGAAGCCCCTCCACTTT. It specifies CASRTTMKPLHF.

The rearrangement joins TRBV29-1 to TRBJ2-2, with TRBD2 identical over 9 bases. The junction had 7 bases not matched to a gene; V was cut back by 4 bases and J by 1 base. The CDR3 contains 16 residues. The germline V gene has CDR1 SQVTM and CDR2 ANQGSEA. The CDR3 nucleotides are TGCAGCGTTGGAACCTCTAGCGGGGTGAACACCGGGGAGCTGTTTTTT. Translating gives CSVGTSSGVNTGELFF.

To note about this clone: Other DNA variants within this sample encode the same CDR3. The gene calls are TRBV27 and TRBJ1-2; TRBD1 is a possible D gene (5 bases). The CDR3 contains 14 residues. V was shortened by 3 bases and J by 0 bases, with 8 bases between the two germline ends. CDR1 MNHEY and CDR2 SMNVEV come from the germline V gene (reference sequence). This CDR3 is CASSLAGPNYGYTF. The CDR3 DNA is TGTGCCAGCAGTTTGGCGGGACCTAACTATGGCTACACCTTC.

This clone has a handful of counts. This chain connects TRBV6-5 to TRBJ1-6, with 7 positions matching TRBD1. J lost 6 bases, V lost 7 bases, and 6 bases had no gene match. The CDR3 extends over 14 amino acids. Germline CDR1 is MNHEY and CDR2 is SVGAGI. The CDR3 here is CASNRQGTNSPLHF. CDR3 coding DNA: TGTGCCAGCAACCGACAGGGCACTAATTCACCCCTCCACTTT.

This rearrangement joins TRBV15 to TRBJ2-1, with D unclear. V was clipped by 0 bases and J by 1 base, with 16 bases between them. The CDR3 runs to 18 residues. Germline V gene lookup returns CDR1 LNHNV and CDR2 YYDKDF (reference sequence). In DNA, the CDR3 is TGTGCCACCAGCAGAGAGCCGGTCGTTGGGTCATCCTACAATGAGCAGTTCTTC. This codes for CATSREPVVGSSYNEQFF.

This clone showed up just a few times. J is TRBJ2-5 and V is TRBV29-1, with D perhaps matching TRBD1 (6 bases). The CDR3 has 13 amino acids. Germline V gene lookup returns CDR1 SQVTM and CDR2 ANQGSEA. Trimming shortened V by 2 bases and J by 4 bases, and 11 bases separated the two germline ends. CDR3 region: CSVESGAGETQYF. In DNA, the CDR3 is TGCAGCGTTGAATCAGGGGCGGGAGAGACCCAGTACTTC.